This T cell receptor beta chain was found in a study of T cell repertoires in cytomegalovirus infection. V was shortened by 3 bases and J by 7 bases, with 15 bases between the two germline ends. Germline V gene lookup returns CDR1 SEHNR and CDR2 FQNEAQ (reference sequence). The CDR3 contains 14 residues. Using its own MiXCR run on the reads, TCRdb lists one record per CDR3 protein. The sample has some 100,000 distinct CDR3 sequences; about 25% are singletons. V is TRBV7-9 and J is TRBJ2-5, with D possibly matching TRBD1 (6 bases). The sequenced sample was CD8+ T cells from PBMCs. This sequence was found in a human donor in good health (CMV status not recorded). Some clones in this sample may be carry-over from other donors' samples. The CDR3 nucleotides are TGTGCCAGCAGCTTTGTGAGGACAGATATGACCCAGTACTTC. Translation gives CASSFVRTDMTQYF.